The T cell receptor beta chain described here comes from a study of cytomegalovirus exposure and HLA in healthy donors. The J segment lost 1 base and the V segment lost 4 bases, leaving 6 bases of the junction unmatched. The germline CDR1 and CDR2 sequences are SSHAT and FNYEAQ (reference sequence). CDR3 size: 15 residues. PCR employed 60 Vbeta and 13 Jbeta primers. The data were produced by immunoSEQ multiplex PCR, yet TCRdb's version contains in-frame clones alone and is incomplete. The sample contains under 110,000 clones, 70% to 80% of which appear only once. The TCR was taken from a man between 60 and 70 years old in good health and CMV-seronegative. Sequencing used PBMCs. The chain uses TRBV7-7 and TRBJ2-5; 7 bases fit TRBD1. CDR3 region: CASSWSRDSQETQYF. The CDR3 DNA sequence: TGTGCCAGCAGCTGGTCCCGGGACAGCCAAGAGACCCAGTACTTC.